This T cell receptor (beta chain) derives from a study of blood T cell repertoires in COVID-19. Study as a whole: The origin of the acute and convalescent COVID-19 samples was the United States, Italy and Spain. T cells, B-cell-depleted T cells, or PBMCs provided the cDNA or gDNA that served as material.

The repertoire was sequenced with immunoSEQ multiplex PCR; TCRdb's copy has only in-frame clones and lacks some. The sample contains about 120,000 clones, around four fifths of which appear only once. The CDR3 is made up of 15 amino acids. CDR1 is SGHTA, CDR2 FQGNSA, per germline. Unmatched junction bases numbered 4, after V lost 3 bases and J lost 8 bases. What was sequenced was peripheral blood. The rearrangement joins TRBV7-2 to TRBJ1-6; the match to TRBD1 covers 10 bases. This clonotype originated in a man at least 80 years old with active or convalescent COVID-19. CDR3 bases: TGTGCCAGCAGCTTTTGGACAGGGGGATATTCACCCCTCCACTTT. Its protein is CASSFWTGGYSPLHF.